A single sample is the source of the 17 T cell receptor beta chains below, sequenced in a study of CD8+CD57+ T cells in acquired aplastic anemia. In patients chosen for sequencing, flow cytometry had shown CD8+CD57+ cell expansion. Using genomic DNA as the template, TCR beta VDJ and CDR3 profiling was carried out. Via MiXCR, TCRdb re-called the reads, giving one row per CDR3 protein. This table has approximately 40,000 distinct CDR3 sequences, approximately 63% appearing once. Sequencing was done on a sample of sorted CD4+, CD8+, or CD8+CD57+ T cells (not recorded which) from PBMCs. The receptors shown here come from a human donor with aplastic anemia.

This clonotype was detected many times. The genes are TRBV2 and TRBJ1-1; D ambiguous. The germline gives CDR1 SNHLY, CDR2 FYNNEI. Trimming left V 2 bases short and J 1 base short, with 11 bases between. CDR3 length equals 15 residues. The CDR3 DNA reads as TGTGCCAGCAGTGAACTAGGCAGGAAGAACACTGAAGCTTTCTTT. This gives the protein CASSELGRKNTEAFF. Using reference TRBV2 and TRBJ1-1 for the parts outside the CDR3, the full variable domain is EPEVTQTPSHQVTQMGQEVILRCVPISNHLYFYWYRQILGQKVEFLVSFYNNEISEKSEIFDDQFSVERPDGSNFTLKIRSTKLEDSAMYFCASSELGRKNTEAFFGQGTRLTVV.

V gene TRBV9 combines with J gene TRBJ1-1; D not certain. Germline V gene data show CDR1 as SGDLS and CDR2 as YYNGEE. This CDR3 has 13 amino acids. Trimming removed 0 bases at V and 3 bases at J, with 6 bases between. The CDR3 sequence is CASSVAPDTEAFF. The CDR3 nucleotides are TGTGCCAGCAGCGTAGCTCCAGACACTGAAGCTTTCTTT.

This clonotype was counted a few times. The V call is TRBV11-3, the J call TRBJ2-1, with D possibly being TRBD2 (6 bases). This CDR3 has 16 amino acids. Germline V gives CDR1 SGHNT, CDR2 YENEEA. Trimming shortened V by 4 bases and J by 12 bases, and 25 bases separated the two germline ends. The CDR3 nucleotides read TGTGCCAGCAGCTCCCGGGGCCGGGGGAGCACAGATACGCAGTTCTTC. Translated: CASSSRGRGSTDTQFF.

This clonotype was found a few times. The chain has TRBV10-1 and TRBJ1-6; a weak D match, TRBD1 (5 bases). Germline lookup yields CDR1 WNHNN and CDR2 SYGVQD (reference sequence). V was trimmed by 4 bases and J by 12 bases, leaving 19 bases between them. The length of the CDR3 is 15 residues. The CDR3 bases are TGCGCCAGCAGTGTGGTCCCAGGTCCAGGGAGACCCCTCCACTTT. Encoded protein: CASSVVPGPGRPLHF.

This clonotype has a count of ten or more. The chain couples TRBV7-8 to TRBJ1-2; TRBD1 matches at 9 bases. The CDR3 runs 18 residues. V lost 2 bases, J lost 0 bases, and 10 bases stayed unmatched. Germline CDR1 is SGHVS and CDR2 is FQNEAQ. CDR3 nucleotides: TGTGCCAGCAGCTTATGGCCCGACAGGGGGAGGTCTAACTATGGCTACACCTTC. Residues: CASSLWPDRGRSNYGYTF.

J is TRBJ2-3 and V is TRBV25-1, with D possibly TRBD1 on 5 matching bases. This CDR3 spans 15 amino acids. Deletions cut 4 bases from V and 2 bases from J, with 13 bases between. In germline, CDR1 is MGHDK, CDR2 SYGVNS. CDR3 sequence: CASSGLGRTTDTQYF. In DNA form, the CDR3 reads TGTGCCAGCAGTGGCCTGGGGCGGACCACAGATACGCAGTATTTT.

The chain carries TRBV7-6 and TRBJ2-5, with D unclear. The CDR3 covers 12 residues. From germline, CDR1 is SGHVS and CDR2 FNYEAQ. Trimming shortened V by 8 bases and J by 3 bases, and 10 bases separated the two germline ends. CDR3 loop: CASYSPEETQYF. CDR3 in DNA: TGTGCCAGCTACTCCCCAGAAGAGACCCAGTACTTC.

As to this clonotype: The junction does not match germline at one end; this may be a read error. The genes are TRBV6-1 and TRBJ2-7, with 9 bases matching TRBD1. The CDR3 is 12 residues long. Germline V gene sequence: CDR1 MNHNS, CDR2 SASEGT. This chain's CDR3 is CAISATGGEQYF. In DNA, the CDR3 is TGTGCCATCAGTGCGACAGGGGGGGAGCAGTACTTC.

The rearrangement links TRBV27 to TRBJ2-7; no clear D. V was shortened by 3 bases and J by 3 bases, with 6 bases between the two germline ends. This CDR3 is built from 12 residues. Germline assignment: CDR1 MNHEY and CDR2 SMNVEV (reference sequence). The CDR3 reads CASSFSGYEQYF. The DNA for the CDR3 is TGTGCCAGCAGTTTCTCAGGCTACGAGCAGTACTTC.

At least ten counts were recorded for this clonotype. The chain links TRBV13 to TRBJ2-7, with no clear D. CDR3 size: 14 residues. Germline CDR1 reads PRHDT; CDR2 reads FYEKMQ (reference sequence). The V end lost 5 bases, the J end lost 3 bases, and 14 bases lay between the germline ends. CDR3 residues: CASSPWTTSYEQYF. CDR3 coding DNA: TGTGCCAGCAGCCCGTGGACGACCAGCTACGAGCAGTACTTC.

V usage is TRBV7-9 and J usage is TRBJ1-1; D uncertain. Germline CDR1 SEHNR, CDR2 FQNEAQ (reference sequence). Trimming pared 5 bases from V and 5 bases from J, leaving 12 bases between. The CDR3 spans 13 residues. In nucleotides, the CDR3 is TGTGCCAGCAGCCGAACCGGACGGACTGAAGCTTTCTTT. This codes for CASSRTGRTEAFF.

This clonotype was found a few times. This chain connects TRBV19 to TRBJ2-2; 7 bases are a match to TRBD1. Germline trimming cut 4 bases from V and 6 bases from J; bases unmatched to any gene: 5. Germline values: CDR1 LNHDA, CDR2 SQIVND (reference sequence). The CDR3 sequence is 14 residues long. The CDR3 DNA follows: TGTGCCAGTAGTACACAGGGGTCGGCCGGGGAGCTGTTTTTT. Its translation is CASSTQGSAGELFF.

The rearrangement uses TRBV20-1 and TRBJ2-2; D unclear. The V gene lost 5 bases and the J gene lost 6 bases, with 13 bases spanning the gap. Per germline, CDR1 DFQATT and CDR2 SNEGSKA (reference sequence). The CDR3 covers 13 residues. The CDR3: CSASPGVSGELFF. CDR3 nucleotide sequence: TGCAGTGCTTCCCCTGGGGTGTCCGGGGAGCTGTTTTTT.

V is TRBV29-1 and J is TRBJ2-7; D ambiguous. This CDR3 region has 11 residues. The V gene's germline CDR1 is SQVTM and CDR2 ANQGSEA. V was clipped by 4 bases and J by 2 bases, with 6 bases between them. The CDR3 DNA sequence: TGCAGCGTTGCTATTACCTACGAGCAGTACTTC. As protein: CSVAITYEQYF.

The rearrangement uses TRBV2 and TRBJ1-3; D ambiguous. The V gene lost 2 bases and the J gene lost 0 bases, with 8 bases spanning the gap. Per the germline V gene, CDR1 is SNHLY and CDR2 is FYNNEI. The CDR3 has 15 residues. CDR3 sequence: CASSESLDSGNTIYF. DNA for the CDR3: TGTGCCAGCAGTGAAAGTCTGGACTCTGGAAACACCATATATTTT.

The chain links TRBV10-3 to TRBJ2-7; 8 nucleotides agree with TRBD1. With 4 bases clipped from V and 3 bases from J, the junction kept 2 bases outside the gene matches. Germline V CDR1 and CDR2: ENHRY, SYGVKD. This CDR3 has 13 amino acids. The CDR3 sequence: CAISGTGGYEQYF. In DNA, the CDR3 is TGTGCCATCAGTGGTACAGGGGGCTACGAGCAGTACTTC.

The gene calls are TRBV7-6 and TRBJ2-5; a weak D match, TRBD2 (7 bases). The CDR3 totals 17 residues. Per the germline V gene, CDR1 is SGHVS and CDR2 is FNYEAQ. The V and J ends lost 5 bases and 5 bases respectively, with 24 bases between them. The CDR3, as DNA: TGTGCCAGCAGCATAGGGGGGGGCCAGGGGTCCTGGGAGACCCAGTACTTC. It encodes CASSIGGGQGSWETQYF.